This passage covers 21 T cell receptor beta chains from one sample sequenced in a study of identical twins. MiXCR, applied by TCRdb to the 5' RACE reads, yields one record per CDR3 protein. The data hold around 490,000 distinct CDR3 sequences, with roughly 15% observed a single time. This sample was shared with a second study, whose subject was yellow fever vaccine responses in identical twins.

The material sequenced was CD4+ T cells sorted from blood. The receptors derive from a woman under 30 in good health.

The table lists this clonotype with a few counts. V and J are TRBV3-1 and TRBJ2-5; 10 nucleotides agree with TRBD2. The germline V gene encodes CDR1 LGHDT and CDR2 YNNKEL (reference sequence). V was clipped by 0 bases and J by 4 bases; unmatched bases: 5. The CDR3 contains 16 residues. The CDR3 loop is CASSQDISGGRETQYF. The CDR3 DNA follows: TGTGCCAGCAGCCAAGATATTAGCGGGGGGAGAGAGACCCAGTACTTC.

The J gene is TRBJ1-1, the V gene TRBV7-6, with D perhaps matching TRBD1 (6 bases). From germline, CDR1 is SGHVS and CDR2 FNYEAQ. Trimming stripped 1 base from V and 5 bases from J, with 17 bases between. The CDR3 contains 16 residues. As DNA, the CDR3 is TGTGCCAGCAGCTTAGTCGGGACATCCGGACGGACTGAAGCTTTCTTT. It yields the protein CASSLVGTSGRTEAFF. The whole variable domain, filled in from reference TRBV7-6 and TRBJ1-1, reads GAGVSQSPRYKVTKRGQDVALRCDPISGHVSLYWYRQALGQGPEFLTYFNYEAQQDKSGLPNDRFSAERPEGSISTLTIQRTEQRDSAMYRCASSLVGTSGRTEAFFGQGTRLTVV.

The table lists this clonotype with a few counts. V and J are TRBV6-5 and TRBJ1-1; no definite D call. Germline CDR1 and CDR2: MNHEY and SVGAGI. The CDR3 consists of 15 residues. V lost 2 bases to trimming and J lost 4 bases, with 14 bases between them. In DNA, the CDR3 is TGTGCCAGCAGTTACGGAGCGGAGACCTCCACTGAAGCTTTCTTT. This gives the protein CASSYGAETSTEAFF.

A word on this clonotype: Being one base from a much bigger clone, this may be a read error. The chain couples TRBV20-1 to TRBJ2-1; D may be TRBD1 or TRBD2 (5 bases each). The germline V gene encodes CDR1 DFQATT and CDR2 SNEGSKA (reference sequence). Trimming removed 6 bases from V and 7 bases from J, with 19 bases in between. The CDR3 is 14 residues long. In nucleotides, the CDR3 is TGCAGTGCCGCGTCACACGGGGCTAGGAATGAGCAGTTCTTC. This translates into CSAASHGARNEQFF.

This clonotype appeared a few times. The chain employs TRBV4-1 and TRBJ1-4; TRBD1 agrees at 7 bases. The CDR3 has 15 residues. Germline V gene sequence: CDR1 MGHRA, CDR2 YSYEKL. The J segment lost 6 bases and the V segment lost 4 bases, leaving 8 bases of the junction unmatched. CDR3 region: CASSPQTGSDEKLFF. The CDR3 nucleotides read TGCGCCAGCAGCCCGCAGACAGGGTCTGATGAAAAACTGTTTTTT.

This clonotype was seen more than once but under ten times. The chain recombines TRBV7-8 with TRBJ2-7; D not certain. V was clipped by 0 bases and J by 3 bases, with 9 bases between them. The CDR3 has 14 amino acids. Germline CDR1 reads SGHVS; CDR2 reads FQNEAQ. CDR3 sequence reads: CASSLASPGYEQYF. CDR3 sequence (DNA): TGTGCCAGCAGCTTAGCATCCCCGGGCTACGAGCAGTACTTC.

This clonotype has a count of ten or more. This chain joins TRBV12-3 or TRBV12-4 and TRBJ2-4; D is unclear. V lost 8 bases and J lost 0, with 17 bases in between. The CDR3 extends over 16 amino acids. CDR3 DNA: TGTGCCAGCTCCAGTGGGCTAAGACTAGCCAAAAACATTCAGTACTTC. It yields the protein CASSSGLRLAKNIQYF.

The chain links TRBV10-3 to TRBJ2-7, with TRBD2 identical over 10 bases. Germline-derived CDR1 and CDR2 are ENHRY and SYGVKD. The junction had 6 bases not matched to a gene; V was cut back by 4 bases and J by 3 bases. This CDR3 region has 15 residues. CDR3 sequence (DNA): TGTGCCATCAGTGGGGGGCTAGCGGGGGTCTACGAGCAGTACGTC. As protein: CAISGGLAGVYEQYV.

CDR3 sequence (DNA): TGTGCCACCAGCAGAGGGGCGGGGGGAAACACAGATACGCAGTATTTT. It translates to CATSRGAGGNTDTQYF. The gene calls are TRBV15 and TRBJ2-3; 8 bases map to TRBD2. The CDR3 is 16 amino acids. The germline V gene has CDR1 LNHNV and CDR2 YYDKDF (reference sequence). V dropped 1 base and J dropped 2; count of bases not matched to a gene: 5.

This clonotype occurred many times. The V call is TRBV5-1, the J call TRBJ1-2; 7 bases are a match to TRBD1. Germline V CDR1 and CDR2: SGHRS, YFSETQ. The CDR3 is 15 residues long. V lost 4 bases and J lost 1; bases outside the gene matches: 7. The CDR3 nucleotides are TGCGCCAGCAGCGTAGGACAGGATTTTAACTATGGCTACACCTTC. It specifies CASSVGQDFNYGYTF. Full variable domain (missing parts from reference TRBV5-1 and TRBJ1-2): KAGVTQTPRYLIKTRGQQVTLSCSPISGHRSVSWYQQTPGQGLQFLFEYFSETQRNKGNFPGRFSGRQFSNSRSEMNVSTLELGDSALYLCASSVGQDFNYGYTFGSGTRLTVV.

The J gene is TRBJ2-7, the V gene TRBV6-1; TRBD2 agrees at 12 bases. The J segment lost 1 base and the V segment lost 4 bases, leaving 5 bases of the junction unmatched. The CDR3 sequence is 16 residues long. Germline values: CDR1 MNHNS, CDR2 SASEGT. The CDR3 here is CASSGTSGRISYEQYF. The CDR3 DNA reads TGTGCCAGCAGTGGAACTAGCGGGAGGATATCCTACGAGCAGTACTTC.

CDR3 DNA sequence: TGTGCCAGCAGTTTATCCGGGGAGGGCAATGAGCAGTTCTTC. Translated: CASSLSGEGNEQFF. The gene calls are TRBV12-3 or TRBV12-4 and TRBJ2-1; 7 nucleotides match TRBD2. J gave up 6 bases and V 2 bases, and 4 bases lay outside the gene matches. CDR3 length: 14 amino acids.

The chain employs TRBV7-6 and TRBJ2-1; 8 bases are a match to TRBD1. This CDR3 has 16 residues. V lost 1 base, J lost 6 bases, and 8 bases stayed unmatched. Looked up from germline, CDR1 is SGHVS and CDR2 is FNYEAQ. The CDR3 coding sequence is TGTGCCAGCAGCTTAGGGACAGGGCTTTTAAGCAATGAGCAGTTCTTC. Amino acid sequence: CASSLGTGLLSNEQFF. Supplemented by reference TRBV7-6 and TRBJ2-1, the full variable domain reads GAGVSQSPRYKVTKRGQDVALRCDPISGHVSLYWYRQALGQGPEFLTYFNYEAQQDKSGLPNDRFSAERPEGSISTLTIQRTEQRDSAMYRCASSLGTGLLSNEQFFGPGTRLTVL.

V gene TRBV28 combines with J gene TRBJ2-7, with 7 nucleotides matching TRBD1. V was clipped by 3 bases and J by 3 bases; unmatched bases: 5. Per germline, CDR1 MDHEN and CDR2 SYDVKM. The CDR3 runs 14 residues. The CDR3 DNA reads TGTGCCAGCAGTTTTATTACAGGGGACTACGAGCAGTACTTC. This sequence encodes CASSFITGDYEQYF.

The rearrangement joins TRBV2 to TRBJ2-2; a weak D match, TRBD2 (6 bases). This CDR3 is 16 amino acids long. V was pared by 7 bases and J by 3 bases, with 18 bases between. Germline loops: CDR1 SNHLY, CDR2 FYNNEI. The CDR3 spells CASTVGGAGYTGELFF. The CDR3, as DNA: TGTGCCAGCACAGTGGGAGGCGCGGGTTACACCGGGGAGCTGTTTTTT.

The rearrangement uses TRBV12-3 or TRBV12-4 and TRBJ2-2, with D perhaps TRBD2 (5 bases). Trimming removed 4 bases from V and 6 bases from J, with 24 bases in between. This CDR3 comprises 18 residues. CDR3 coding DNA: TGTGCCAGCAGTTCCTCCTGGATGGCGCAAGACGGGGCCGGGGAGCTGTTTTTT. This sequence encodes CASSSSWMAQDGAGELFF.

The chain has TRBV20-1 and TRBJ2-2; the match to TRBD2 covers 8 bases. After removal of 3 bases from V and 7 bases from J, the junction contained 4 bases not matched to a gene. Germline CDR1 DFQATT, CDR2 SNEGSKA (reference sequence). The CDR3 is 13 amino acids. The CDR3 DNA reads TGCAGTGCTAGCGGGGGGGTCGGCGGGGAGCTGTTTTTT. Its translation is CSASGGVGGELFF.

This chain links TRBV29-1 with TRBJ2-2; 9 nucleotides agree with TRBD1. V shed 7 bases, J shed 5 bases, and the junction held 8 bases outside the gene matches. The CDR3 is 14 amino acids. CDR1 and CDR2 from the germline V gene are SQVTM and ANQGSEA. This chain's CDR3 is CSEKTGGCTGELFF. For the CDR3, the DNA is TGCAGCGAGAAGACAGGGGGATGTACCGGGGAGCTGTTTTTT.

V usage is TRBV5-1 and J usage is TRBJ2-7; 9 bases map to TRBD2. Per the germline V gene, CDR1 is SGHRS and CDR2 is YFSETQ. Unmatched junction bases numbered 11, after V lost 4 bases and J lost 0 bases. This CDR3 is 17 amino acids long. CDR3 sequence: CASSTKTSGGSSYEQYF. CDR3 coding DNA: TGCGCCAGCAGCACTAAGACTAGCGGAGGTTCCTCCTACGAGCAGTACTTC.

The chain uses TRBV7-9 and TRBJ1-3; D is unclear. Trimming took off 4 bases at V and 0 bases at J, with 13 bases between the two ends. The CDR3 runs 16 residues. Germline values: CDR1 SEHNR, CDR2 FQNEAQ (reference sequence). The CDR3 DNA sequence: TGTGCCAGCAGCTCGACCACTAGAAGCTCTGGAAACACCATATATTTT. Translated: CASSSTTRSSGNTIYF.

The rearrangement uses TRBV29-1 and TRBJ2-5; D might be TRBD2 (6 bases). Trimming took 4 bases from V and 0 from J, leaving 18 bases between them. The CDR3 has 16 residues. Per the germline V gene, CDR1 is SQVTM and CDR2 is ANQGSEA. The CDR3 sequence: CSVVAGTYNYQETQYF. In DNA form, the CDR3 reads TGCAGCGTTGTCGCGGGGACCTACAACTACCAAGAGACCCAGTACTTC.